The 32 T cell receptor beta chains reported below all come from one sample, sequenced in a study of blood T cells in healthy people across ages. A second PCR, run for roughly 7 to 12 cycles, used a sample-barcoded 5' primer plus a J-beta primer mix. MiXCR was run by TCRdb on the 5' RACE reads, yielding one entry per CDR3 protein. The repertoire includes 750,000 to 950,000 distinct CDR3 sequences, almost 30% of them detected once, and roughly 10% sits in the top ten. The same data also went into a second study, on T cells of mothers and their children.

Sequencing input: blood. The receptors shown here come from a woman in her forties in good health.

V is TRBV21-1 and J is TRBJ1-1; TRBD1 is the table's D call and was not checked against the DNA. TRBV21-1 has pseudogene status. This CDR3 contains 13 residues. The CDR3 spells CASGDRTNTEAFF. Written as DNA, the CDR3 is TGTGCCAGCGGGGACAGAACGAACACTGAAGCTTTCTTT.

This clonotype was picked up a small number of times. The V and J genes are TRBV5-5 and TRBJ2-7; TRBD1 might be the D (6 bases). V lost 2 bases and J 7 bases, leaving 16 bases between the germline ends. CDR1 is SGHKS and CDR2 is YYEKEE in the germline V gene (reference sequence). This CDR3 is built from 14 residues. The CDR3 DNA follows: TGTGCCAGCAGCTTCTCCGGGACACCCAATGAGCAGTACTTC. It yields the protein CASSFSGTPNEQYF.

The chain recombines TRBV2 with TRBJ2-3; D may be TRBD1 (5 bases). This CDR3 contains 13 residues. Deletions cut 7 bases from V and 0 bases from J, with 8 bases between. Germline V lookup: CDR1 SNHLY, CDR2 FYNNEI. Here the CDR3 DNA reads TGTGCCAGCATGACAGAGAGCACAGATACGCAGTATTTT. Protein sequence: CASMTESTDTQYF.

This clonotype was observed at least ten times. CDR3 sequence reads: CASSIGLAGRETQYF. Here the CDR3 DNA reads TGTGCCAGCAGTATAGGACTAGCGGGGAGGGAGACCCAGTACTTC. The rearrangement links TRBV2 to TRBJ2-5; 12 positions agree with TRBD2. Trimming removed 5 bases from V and 5 bases from J; junction bases left unmatched: 6. The CDR3 loop spans 15 amino acids. CDR1 and CDR2 from the germline V gene are SNHLY and FYNNEI.

This clonotype was seen more than once but under ten times. The V gene is TRBV14, the J gene TRBJ1-6; D uncertain. The CDR3 extends over 15 amino acids. Germline V gene sequence: CDR1 SGHDN, CDR2 FVKESK. The V gene lost 1 base and the J gene lost 11 bases, with 15 bases spanning the gap. CDR3 bases: TGTGCCAGCAGCCAAGGGGATCATTTAGCAACACCCCTCCACTTT. Residues: CASSQGDHLATPLHF.

This clonotype was seen at least ten times. This chain joins TRBV10-3 and TRBJ2-7; 8 bases match TRBD1. The CDR3 is 15 residues long. After removal of 5 bases from V and 3 bases from J, the junction contained 9 bases not matched to a gene. CDR1 ENHRY and CDR2 SYGVKD come from the germline V gene. CDR3 protein: CAISRGRGLDYEQYF. DNA of the CDR3: TGTGCCATCAGTAGGGGCAGGGGGCTAGACTACGAGCAGTACTTC.

The chain has TRBV5-1 and TRBJ1-6; D not resolved. V was pared by 1 base and J by 5 bases, with 7 bases between. CDR3 length: 14 residues. The germline CDR1 and CDR2 sequences are SGHRS and YFSETQ. CDR3 loop: CASSLPGDNSPLHF. DNA for the CDR3: TGCGCCAGCAGCTTGCCCGGAGATAATTCACCCCTCCACTTT.

The rearrangement links TRBV7-9 to TRBJ2-5, with D uncertain. Trimming removed 6 bases at V and 11 bases at J, with 25 bases between. Germline-derived CDR1 and CDR2 are SEHNR and FQNEAQ (reference sequence). There are 15 residues in the CDR3. The CDR3 region has the DNA TGTGCCAGCAGACACGCCCCAGATAGCAGCAATGAGCAGTACTTC. Protein product: CASRHAPDSSNEQYF.

The chain has TRBV4-1 and TRBJ1-2; unclear D gene. The germline gives CDR1 MGHRA, CDR2 YSYEKL. The V end was cut by 0 bases, the J end by 8 bases, with 16 bases between. CDR3 length: 15 amino acids. In nucleotides, the CDR3 is TGCGCCAGCAGCCAAGACCCGGGCTCGGTCGGAGGCTACACCTTC. Translation: CASSQDPGSVGGYTF.

The chain has TRBV5-5 and TRBJ1-5, with 7 nucleotides matching TRBD1. This CDR3 region has 15 residues. V gave up 4 bases and J gave up 1 base; unmatched junction bases: 5. The germline gives CDR1 SGHKS, CDR2 YYEKEE (reference sequence). The CDR3 sequence is CASSPLTGSNQPQHF. The CDR3 region has the DNA TGTGCCAGCAGCCCTCTGACAGGGAGCAATCAGCCCCAGCATTTT. The full variable domain, rest sourced from reference TRBV5-5 and TRBJ1-5, is DAGVTQSPTHLIKTRGQQVTLRCSPISGHKSVSWYQQVLGQGPQFIFQYYEKEERGRGNFPDRFSARQFPNYSSELNVNALLLGDSALYLCASSPLTGSNQPQHFGDGTRLSIL.

The V call is TRBV4-2, the J call TRBJ2-7, with 8 nucleotides matching TRBD1. Per germline, CDR1 LGHNA and CDR2 YNFKEQ. The CDR3 covers 14 residues. With 4 bases clipped from V and 5 bases from J, the junction kept 7 bases outside the gene matches. DNA for the CDR3: TGTGCCAGCAGCCCAAACGGACAGGGCGACGAGCAGTACTTC. As protein: CASSPNGQGDEQYF.

The chain has TRBV2 and TRBJ1-1; D remains unclear. This CDR3 has 12 residues. Per the germline V gene, CDR1 is SNHLY and CDR2 is FYNNEI. V was cut by 4 bases and J by 3 bases, with 6 bases left in between. The CDR3 region has the DNA TGTGCCAGCAGTGGGCAGTACACTGAAGCTTTCTTT. It yields the protein CASSGQYTEAFF.

The chain has TRBV28 and TRBJ2-1, with TRBD2 matching over 11 bases. V was pared by 6 bases and J by 7 bases, with 14 bases of the junction left unmatched. Germline V gene lookup returns CDR1 MDHEN and CDR2 SYDVKM. The CDR3 is made up of 17 amino acids. CDR3 DNA: TGTGCCAGCAGACCTACTAGCGGGAGCGCCCAGGGGAATGAGCAGTTCTTC. Its protein is CASRPTSGSAQGNEQFF.

This clonotype has just a few counts. J is TRBJ2-1 and V is TRBV5-1, with a possible D match to TRBD2 (6 bases). The germline gives CDR1 SGHRS, CDR2 YFSETQ. Trimming removed 4 bases at V and 0 bases at J, with 14 bases between. CDR3 length: 16 residues. CDR3: CASSPRDGGSYNEQFF. The CDR3 coding sequence is TGCGCCAGCAGCCCGAGGGACGGGGGCTCCTACAATGAGCAGTTCTTC.

This clonotype was found many times. The V gene is TRBV10-3, the J gene TRBJ2-1; TRBD1 aligns across 7 bases. The junction had 7 bases not matched to a gene; V was cut back by 5 bases and J by 12 bases. This CDR3 is 12 amino acids long. The germline V gene encodes CDR1 ENHRY and CDR2 SYGVKD. CDR3 sequence: CAISNRDSWQFF. CDR3 nucleotides: TGTGCCATCAGTAATCGGGACAGTTGGCAGTTCTTC.

This clonotype was detected ten times or more. At one of its ends the junction is not consistent with the germline gene, which may arise from a read error. This rearrangement joins TRBV5-1 to TRBJ2-7, with D unresolved. In germline, CDR1 is SGHRS, CDR2 YFSETQ. CDR3 length: 15 residues. The CDR3 DNA sequence: TGCGCCAGCAGCTTGGGGATAGGGTACTCCGACGAGCAGTACTTC. Translation gives CASSLGIGYSDEQYF.

With regard to this clonotype: A much larger clone lies a single base off, so this may be a read error. DNA for the CDR3: TGTGCCAGCAGCGTAGCTGGCCGGGGGGCCTACGAGCAGTACTTC. Amino acid sequence: CASSVAGRGAYEQYF. This chain uses TRBV9 with TRBJ2-7; 7 bases line up with TRBD2. With V trimmed by 0 bases and J by 2 bases, 5 bases remained unmatched. In germline, CDR1 is SGDLS, CDR2 YYNGEE. CDR3 size: 15 residues.

This clonotype was seen once. A single base separates this from a much larger clone, so it may be a read error. The genes are TRBV7-9 and TRBJ2-1, with 10 positions matching TRBD1. The CDR3 runs 15 residues. Germline CDR1 is SEHNR and CDR2 is FQNEAQ (reference sequence). The DNA for the CDR3 is TGTGCCAACAGCTTCTCGGACAGGGGGTCCGCTGAGCAGTTCTTC. The encoded protein is CANSFSDRGSAEQFF.

The genes are TRBV2 and TRBJ2-1, with D hard to call. Germline V gene sequence: CDR1 SNHLY, CDR2 FYNNEI. This CDR3 is 15 amino acids long. V lost 5 bases and J lost 2, with 13 bases in between. CDR3 in amino acids: CASSLNSMAYNEQFF. In DNA form, the CDR3 reads TGTGCCAGCAGTCTGAACTCTATGGCCTACAATGAGCAGTTCTTC.

Concerning this clonotype: The junction and the germline gene differ at one end; a read error may be behind it. The chain combines TRBV6-1 with TRBJ2-5; 8 nucleotides match TRBD1. CDR3 length equals 15 residues. Germline values: CDR1 MNHNS, CDR2 SASEGT. The CDR3 is CTSSEAGGGQETQYF. In DNA form, the CDR3 reads TGTACCAGCAGTGAAGCAGGGGGCGGACAAGAGACCCAGTACTTC.

Details on this clonotype: A much larger clone sits a single nucleotide away, making a read error possible. This chain connects TRBV28 to TRBJ2-7; D may be TRBD1 (5 bases). This CDR3 has 14 amino acids. Germline CDR1 MDHEN, CDR2 SYDVKM. CDR3 region: CVSSLVLGAYEQYF. The CDR3 DNA reads TGTGTCAGCAGTTTAGTCTTAGGGGCCTACGAGCAGTACTTC.

V and J are TRBV2 and TRBJ2-3; 10 bases align to TRBD2. V lost 6 bases, J lost 1 base, and 7 bases stayed unmatched. The germline gives CDR1 SNHLY, CDR2 FYNNEI. CDR3 size: 16 residues. The CDR3 loop is CASRSPSGSGTDTQYF. In DNA form, the CDR3 reads TGTGCCAGCAGAAGCCCTAGCGGGAGCGGCACAGATACGCAGTATTTT.

A remark on this clonotype: This may come from a read error, since a much larger clone is one base off. The rearrangement links TRBV28 to TRBJ2-4; D possibly matches TRBD1 or TRBD2 (5 bases each). The germline CDR1 and CDR2 sequences are MDHEN and SYDVKM. V shed 3 bases and J shed 2 bases, with 17 bases lying between them. The CDR3 extends over 17 amino acids. The CDR3 region is CASSLGRQHLTKNIQYF. CDR3 coding DNA: TGTGCCAGCAGTTTGGGGAGACAGCACCTAACCAAAAACATTCAGTACTTC.

The rearrangement joins TRBV12-3 or TRBV12-4 to TRBJ1-5, with D unresolved. This CDR3 comprises 14 residues. V was shortened by 7 bases and J by 0 bases, with 10 bases between the two germline ends. This CDR3 is CASNEDRSNQPQHF. The CDR3 DNA reads TGTGCCAGCAACGAGGACCGTAGCAATCAGCCCCAGCATTTT.

At least ten counts were recorded for this clonotype. This chain joins TRBV10-3 and TRBJ2-7, with D unclear. Germline CDR1 reads ENHRY; CDR2 reads SYGVKD. V lost 6 bases, J lost 2 bases, and 8 bases lay in between. This CDR3 is built from 12 residues. CDR3 nucleotide sequence: TGTGCCATCAGCGACCATACCTACGAGCAGTACTTC. It is translated as CAISDHTYEQYF.

The rearrangement links TRBV7-3 to TRBJ2-2; 8 positions agree with TRBD2. Losses at the gene ends were 2 bases for V and 0 bases for J; bases not matched to a gene: 5. This CDR3 comprises 17 residues. Looked up from germline, CDR1 is SGHTA and CDR2 is FQGTGA. The DNA of the CDR3 is TGTGCCAGCAGCTTAGCGGCGGGGGGTCCGAACACCGGGGAGCTGTTTTTT. This codes for CASSLAAGGPNTGELFF.

The chain carries TRBV5-1 and TRBJ2-7; 8 positions match TRBD2. The trim removed 3 bases at V and 2 bases at J, leaving 7 bases unmatched. This CDR3 has 15 amino acids. Germline V gene sequence: CDR1 SGHRS, CDR2 YFSETQ. The CDR3 coding sequence is TGCGCCAGCAGCTCGATCGGGGGGGGGACCTACGAGCAGTACTTC. This encodes CASSSIGGGTYEQYF.

This clonotype was counted only a few times. This sequence joins TRBV27 and TRBJ2-5, with 7 bases that match TRBD1. Germline V lookup: CDR1 MNHEY, CDR2 SMNVEV (reference sequence). The CDR3 is 14 residues long. Germline trimming cut 0 bases from V and 3 bases from J; bases unmatched to any gene: 1. CDR3 sequence reads: CASSLSGTEETQYF. DNA of the CDR3: TGTGCCAGCAGTTTATCGGGGACAGAAGAGACCCAGTACTTC.

This clonotype was detected ten times or more. This chain links TRBV20-1 with TRBJ2-5; D may be TRBD2 (5 bases). The CDR3 is 12 amino acids. Germline CDR1 is DFQATT and CDR2 is SNEGSKA (reference sequence). The V end lost 5 bases, the J end lost 1 base, and 8 bases lay between the germline ends. The DNA for the CDR3 is TGCAGTGCTTCGGACTTCCAAGAGACCCAGTACTTC. It specifies CSASDFQETQYF.

This clonotype turned up a few times. A read error is possible here, since a much larger clone lies one base away. The J gene is TRBJ2-7, the V gene TRBV7-3, with D possibly being TRBD1 (6 bases). CDR1 SGHTA and CDR2 FQGTGA come from the germline V gene. The V end lost 3 bases, the J end lost 0 bases, and 12 bases lay between the germline ends. The CDR3 is made up of 15 amino acids. The CDR3 coding sequence is TGTGCCAGCAGCTTGCAAGGGGGTAGCTCCTACGAGCAGTACTTC. As protein: CASSLQGGSSYEQYF.

The chain uses TRBV20-1 and TRBJ1-5, with 8 nucleotides matching TRBD1. V lost 6 bases and J lost 0; bases outside the gene matches: 7. The CDR3 sequence is 15 residues long. CDR1 and CDR2 from the germline V gene are DFQATT and SNEGSKA (reference sequence). The chain's CDR3 is CSAKRTGSSNQPQHF. DNA for the CDR3: TGCAGTGCGAAGAGGACAGGGTCTAGCAATCAGCCCCAGCATTTT.

This clonotype showed up many times. The chain is built from TRBV28 and TRBJ2-5; D is perhaps TRBD2 (6 bases). The CDR3 totals 13 residues. The germline V gene encodes CDR1 MDHEN and CDR2 SYDVKM. The germline V and J ends were trimmed by 6 bases and 2 bases, with 10 bases remaining between them. The CDR3 DNA is TGTGCCAGCAGCCGAAGCGGGCAAGAGACCCAGTACTTC. This translates into CASSRSGQETQYF.